Each of the 20 T cell receptor beta chains below was sequenced from the same sample in a study of PD-1 blockade in classical Hodgkin lymphoma. Sequenced by immunoSEQ multiplex PCR; TCRdb stores in-frame clones only, minus some. Altogether some 28,000 clones are present, roughly 87% being singletons, with the ten largest covering under 20%. Specified time point: cycle 4 day 1 (C4D1), after 6 weeks of nivolumab. Every one of the patients relapsed after autologous stem cell transplantation (brentuximab vedotin exposure was variable). The specimen was peripheral blood mononuclear cells (PBMCs), collected before the fourth cycle of nivolumab. The receptors originated from a human donor with classical Hodgkin lymphoma.

This clone is medium-sized within its sample. One end of the junction varies from germline; a read error may be responsible. This chain connects TRBV2 to TRBJ1-1, with D possibly matching TRBD1 (6 bases). The CDR3 has 16 amino acids. Germline CDR1 is SNHLY and CDR2 is FYNNEI. This CDR3 reads CHLGSGAREVNTEAFF. The CDR3 DNA reads as TGCCATTTGGGGTCGGGGGCGCGTGAAGTGAACACTGAAGCTTTCTTT.

The chain joins TRBV4-2 to TRBJ2-3; 7 nucleotides agree with TRBD2. With V trimmed by 4 bases and J by 4 bases, 11 bases remained unmatched. The CDR3 extends over 16 amino acids. CDR1 is LGHNA, CDR2 YNFKEQ, per germline. The CDR3 here is CASSPITSAGPDTQYF. CDR3 nucleotide sequence: TGTGCCAGCAGCCCTATAACTAGCGCCGGCCCAGATACGCAGTATTTT.

This clone turned up a few times. The V gene is TRBV7-9, the J gene TRBJ2-3; D unresolved. V lost 5 bases and J lost 11, with 17 bases in between. The CDR3 is 13 amino acids. The germline CDR1 and CDR2 sequences are SEHNR and FQNEAQ (reference sequence). The CDR3 sequence is CASSPRAQIGQYF. CDR3 nucleotide sequence: TGTGCCAGCAGCCCCCGGGCCCAAATCGGGCAGTATTTT.

With regard to this clone: This specimen includes other DNA sequences encoding the same CDR3. The V and J genes are TRBV6-4 and TRBJ1-2; 8 bases are shared with TRBD1. Germline trimming cut 6 bases from V and 5 bases from J; bases unmatched to any gene: 17. The germline V gene encodes CDR1 MRHNA and CDR2 SNTAGT. The CDR3 covers 17 residues. Here the CDR3 reads CASSYTIHGQGAYGYTF. For the CDR3, the DNA is TGTGCCAGCAGCTACACAATCCATGGACAGGGAGCGTATGGCTACACCTTC.

This sequence joins TRBV5-4 and TRBJ1-1, with TRBD1 as a possible D gene (5 bases). The germline V and J ends were trimmed by 6 bases and 4 bases, with 16 bases remaining between them. The CDR3 totals 14 residues. Germline values: CDR1 SGHNT, CDR2 YYREEE (reference sequence). The CDR3 is CASTLDGGGTEAFF. In nucleotides, the CDR3 is TGTGCCAGCACCCTGGACGGCGGGGGCACTGAAGCTTTCTTT.

The chain recombines TRBV6-4 with TRBJ2-2; D is unclear. The CDR3 is made up of 14 amino acids. The ends were cut back, 4 bases at V and 0 bases at J, with 6 bases in the middle. The germline V gene encodes CDR1 MRHNA and CDR2 SNTAGT. CDR3 sequence reads: CASSVLANTGELFF. The CDR3 DNA follows: TGTGCCAGCAGTGTACTGGCGAACACCGGGGAGCTGTTTTTT.

The rearrangement joins TRBV9 to TRBJ2-7; D may correspond to TRBD1 or TRBD2 (5 bases each). Trimming took off 4 bases at V and 3 bases at J, with 17 bases between the two ends. This CDR3 spans 15 amino acids. Germline V gives CDR1 SGDLS, CDR2 YYNGEE. CDR3 DNA sequence: TGTGCCAGCAGCCCCGTCGGGACCGCCGACTACGAGCAGTACTTC. Protein product: CASSPVGTADYEQYF.

This chain links TRBV28 with TRBJ1-2; perhaps TRBD1 as D (6 bases). CDR3 size: 14 residues. Trimming cost V 2 bases and J 8 bases, with 15 bases left between them. Per germline, CDR1 MDHEN and CDR2 SYDVKM. The CDR3 sequence is CASSLGRDKAGYTF. CDR3 bases: TGTGCCAGCAGTTTAGGCCGGGACAAGGCAGGCTACACCTTC.

This clone has a handful of counts. The chain combines TRBV5-1 with TRBJ2-2; D is uncertain. The germline V gene encodes CDR1 SGHRS and CDR2 YFSETQ. Trimming cost V 1 base and J 2 bases, with 0 bases left between them. This CDR3 spans 12 amino acids. The CDR3 nucleotides are TGCGCCAGCAGCTTGAACACCGGGGAGCTGTTTTTT. Translating it yields CASSLNTGELFF. The full variable domain, rest sourced from reference TRBV5-1 and TRBJ2-2, is KAGVTQTPRYLIKTRGQQVTLSCSPISGHRSVSWYQQTPGQGLQFLFEYFSETQRNKGNFPGRFSGRQFSNSRSEMNVSTLELGDSALYLCASSLNTGELFFGEGSRLTVL.

The CDR3 nucleotides are TGTGCCAGCAGCCCCCGGGGGAGCGGGGGAGGTCGGATGGAGACCCAGTACTTC. Translated: CASSPRGSGGGRMETQYF. V usage is TRBV9 and J usage is TRBJ2-5; 8 bases agree with TRBD2. V lost 4 bases to trimming and J lost 5 bases; unmatched junction nucleotides: 19. CDR3 size: 18 residues. Germline CDR1 and CDR2: SGDLS and YYNGEE.

For this clone: The junction and the germline gene differ at one end; a read error may be behind it. V gene TRBV7-7 combines with J gene TRBJ1-1; D gene uncertain. This CDR3 region has 13 residues. From germline, CDR1 is SSHAT and CDR2 FNYEAQ (reference sequence). The CDR3 reads CASRLGLNTEAFF. CDR3 sequence (DNA): TGTGCCAGCAGATTAGGGTTGAACACTGAAGCTTTCTTT.

The V and J genes are TRBV18 and TRBJ2-2, with D tentatively TRBD1 or TRBD2 (6 bases each). Germline V lookup: CDR1 KGHSH, CDR2 LQKENI. The CDR3 consists of 18 residues. Trimming shortened V by 5 bases and J by 0 bases, and 19 bases separated the two germline ends. The CDR3 DNA reads TGTGCCAGCTCAAAGTTCGGGGGCTGGGCACCGAACACCGGGGAGCTGTTTTTT. Translated: CASSKFGGWAPNTGELFF.

V usage is TRBV11-3 and J usage is TRBJ2-7; D gene ambiguous. The V and J ends lost 5 bases and 2 bases respectively, with 10 bases between them. The length of the CDR3 is 13 residues. From germline, CDR1 is SGHNT and CDR2 YENEEA. The CDR3 sequence: CASSPPGTYEQYF. CDR3 DNA sequence: TGTGCCAGCAGCCCCCCTGGAACCTACGAGCAGTACTTC. Complete variable domain (other parts from reference TRBV11-3 and TRBJ2-7): EAGVVQSPRYKIIEKKQPVAFWCNPISGHNTLYWYLQNLGQGPELLIRYENEEAVDDSQLPKDRFSAERLKGVDSTLKIQPAELGDSAVYLCASSPPGTYEQYFGPGTRLTVT.

This clone came up a few times. The chain links TRBV12-5 to TRBJ1-6, with D possibly TRBD1 on 6 matching bases. CDR1 is LGHNT and CDR2 is FRNRAP in the germline V gene. This CDR3 has 18 amino acids. Trimming took off 5 bases at V and 4 bases at J, with 21 bases between the two ends. CDR3 nucleotides: TGTGCTAGTGGTCTGTTTGACGGACAGTGGGGTTATAATTCACCCCTCCACTTT. Residues: CASGLFDGQWGYNSPLHF.

The chain is built from TRBV19 and TRBJ1-5; D is possibly TRBD1 (5 bases). Looked up from germline, CDR1 is LNHDA and CDR2 is SQIVND (reference sequence). The CDR3 loop spans 13 amino acids. Trimming pared 3 bases from V and 3 bases from J, leaving 6 bases between. The DNA for the CDR3 is TGTGCCAGTAGTATGGACAACAATCAGCCCCAGCATTTT. Translation gives CASSMDNNQPQHF.

V gene TRBV6-1 combines with J gene TRBJ1-6, with TRBD1 matching over 8 bases. The J segment lost 10 bases and the V segment lost 6 bases, leaving 8 bases of the junction unmatched. Germline V CDR1 and CDR2: MNHNS, SASEGT. The CDR3 length is 14 residues. The CDR3 sequence: CASRWGTGVSPLHF. CDR3 bases: TGTGCCAGCAGATGGGGGACAGGAGTCTCACCCCTCCACTTT.

This chain links TRBV18 with TRBJ2-4, with a possible D match to TRBD2 (6 bases). V was pared by 3 bases and J by 9 bases, with 18 bases between. The CDR3 sequence is 15 residues long. Germline-derived CDR1 and CDR2 are KGHSH and LQKENI. The CDR3 region has the DNA TGTGCCAGCTCACCCGGGCTGGACCACGGGGGCATTCAGTACTTC. Translation gives CASSPGLDHGGIQYF.

This chain connects TRBV11-2 to TRBJ2-7, with 10 bases lining up with TRBD1. J was trimmed by 0 bases and V by 5 bases; bases with no gene match: 13. The germline CDR1 and CDR2 sequences are SGHAT and FQNNGV. CDR3 length: 18 residues. As DNA, the CDR3 is TGTGCCAGCAGCGCGATAGACAGGGGGCGCGGGGTCTCCTACGAGCAGTACTTC. Its protein product is CASSAIDRGRGVSYEQYF.

The V and J genes are TRBV5-1 and TRBJ2-7; TRBD1 aligns across 8 bases. CDR1 is SGHRS, CDR2 YFSETQ, per germline. This CDR3 comprises 15 residues. Unmatched junction bases numbered 15, after V lost 7 bases and J lost 6 bases. For the CDR3, the DNA is TGCGCCAGCGGCCCTACAGGGGACAGGTTTCGCGAGCAGTACTTC. Protein: CASGPTGDRFREQYF.

The rearrangement joins TRBV27 to TRBJ2-1; 9 nucleotides line up with TRBD1. The germline V gene has CDR1 MNHEY and CDR2 SMNVEV (reference sequence). With V trimmed by 7 bases and J by 3 bases, 7 bases remained unmatched. CDR3 length equals 15 residues. The CDR3 sequence: CASTTGTGNYNEQFF. The DNA of the CDR3 is TGTGCCAGCACTACCGGGACAGGGAACTACAATGAGCAGTTCTTC.